Listed below are T cell receptor beta chains from one sample, sequenced in a study of shared clonotypes between healthy human individuals. Libraries were prepared by immunoSEQ multiplex PCR; TCRdb keeps only in-frame clonotypes and omits some of them. Among about 1,900,000 clones listed, about 95% were seen once. Input material: naive CD8+ T cells sorted from blood. Source of these receptors: a man aged 18 to 30 in good health. The CDR3 runs from the conserved cysteine through the conserved F or W. Each record gives: D gene, J gene, clone size, V gene, CDR3 length, CDR3 protein, CDR3 DNA. The D gene is left open where the match is weak. Part of the rows lack a size; the others show once, few, many or a class for expanded clones.

-	TRBJ1-6	-	TRBV10-2	15	CASMAGTDYNSPLHF	TGCGCCAGCATGGCGGGAACGGACTATAATTCACCCCTCCACTTT
-	TRBJ2-7	-	TRBV5-6	13	CASSWQGTYEQYF	TGTGCCAGCAGCTGGCAGGGGACCTACGAGCAGTACTTC
-	TRBJ1-4	-	TRBV30	15	CAWRAGAATNEKLFF	TGTGCCTGGAGGGCAGGGGCCGCAACTAATGAAAAACTGTTTTTT
-	TRBJ2-7	-	TRBV11-3	12	CASSHRDYEQYF	TGTGCCAGCAGCCACAGGGACTACGAGCAGTACTTC
-	TRBJ2-7	-	TRBV30	14	CAWTRLGGLGEQYF	TGTGCCTGGACCCGATTGGGGGGTTTAGGCGAGCAGTACTTC
TRBD1	TRBJ1-1	-	TRBV4-1	14	CASSQVGQGAEAFF	TGCGCCAGCAGCCAAGTCGGACAGGGGGCCGAAGCTTTCTTT
TRBD1	TRBJ2-2	-	TRBV4-1	15	CASSQSGGYTGELFF	TGCGCCAGCAGCCAATCAGGGGGCTACACCGGGGAGCTGTTTTTT
-	TRBJ2-3	once	TRBV6-6	14	CASSYSTHTDTQYF	TGTGCCAGCAGTTACTCGACCCATACAGATACGCAGTATTTT
-	TRBJ1-6	-	TRBV27	16	CASSFTKGQNNSPLHF	TGTGCCAGCAGCTTCACAAAGGGACAAAATAATTCACCCCTCCACTTT
-	TRBJ1-1	-	TRBV6-5	15	CASSYSFEGSTEAFF	TGTGCCAGCAGTTACTCGTTTGAGGGGAGCACTGAAGCTTTCTTT
TRBD1	TRBJ1-2	-	TRBV5-6	17	CASSGRTGGELTYGYTF	TGTGCCAGCAGCGGAAGGACAGGGGGCGAACTAACCTATGGCTACACCTTC
-	TRBJ1-1	-	TRBV5-6	13	CASSFIMNTEAFF	TGTGCCAGCAGCTTTATCATGAACACTGAAGCTTTCTTT
-	TRBJ2-1	once	TRBV14	15	CASSGQGLYYNEQFF	TGTGCCAGCAGCGGCCAAGGCCTCTACTACAATGAGCAGTTCTTC
-	TRBJ1-1	few	TRBV5-1	13	CASSLAENTEAFF	TGCGCCAGCAGCTTGGCAGAGAACACTGAAGCTTTCTTT
TRBD2	TRBJ2-3	-	TRBV28	12	CASSAREGKQYF	TGTGCCAGCAGCGCAAGGGAGGGTAAGCAGTATTTT
-	TRBJ1-2	-	TRBV30	13	CACDYGYLDGYTF	TGTGCCTGTGACTACGGTTATTTGGATGGCTACACCTTC
-	TRBJ2-1	-	TRBV7-9	12	CASSDERAEQFF	TGTGCCAGCAGCGACGAGAGGGCTGAGCAGTTCTTC
-	TRBJ2-7	-	TRBV5-6	13	CASSLDTGYEQYF	TGTGCCAGCAGCTTGGATACAGGGTACGAGCAGTACTTC
-	TRBJ1-1	-	TRBV2	14	CASSESTGLVEAFF	TGTGCCAGCAGTGAGAGCACAGGGTTGGTTGAAGCTTTCTTT
TRBD1	TRBJ2-7	-	TRBV11-2	13	CASSGRDSYEQYF	TGTGCCAGCAGCGGCCGGGACAGCTACGAGCAGTACTTC
TRBD1	TRBJ1-1	few	TRBV5-5	13	CASSSTGVVEAFF	TGTGCCAGCAGCAGCACAGGGGTAGTTGAAGCTTTCTTT
-	TRBJ2-2	-	TRBV4-3	14	CASSRTMGTGELFF	TGCGCCAGCAGTAGGACCATGGGCACCGGGGAGCTGTTTTTT
TRBD2	TRBJ2-2	once	TRBV5-1	15	CASSPASGRSGELFF	TGCGCCAGCAGCCCCGCTAGCGGGAGATCCGGGGAGCTGTTTTTT
-	TRBJ2-7	once	TRBV6-1	18	CASSEHNLPTFSNYEQYF	TGTGCCAGCAGTGAACATAATCTTCCAACCTTTTCCAACTACGAGCAGTACTTC
-	TRBJ1-2	-	TRBV7-9	12	CASSLDSYGYTF	TGTGCCAGCAGCTTAGATAGCTATGGCTACACCTTC
TRBD2	TRBJ2-7	-	TRBV4-1	17	CASSQEELGTTSYEQYF	TGCGCCAGCAGCCAAGAAGAGTTGGGGACTACCTCCTACGAGCAGTACTTC
TRBD2	TRBJ2-1	-	TRBV6-6	14	CASSGPVGSVEQFF	TGTGCCAGTAGCGGGCCGGTGGGTAGCGTTGAGCAGTTCTTC